The 32 T cell receptor beta chains in this list originate from one sample, sequenced in a study of blood T cell repertoires in COVID-19. The protocol was immunoSEQ multiplex PCR, while the TCRdb copy is restricted to in-frame clones and leaves out a portion. The sample includes 140,000 or so clones, about 87% of them seen just once. Sequenced input: peripheral blood. Source of these receptors: a man aged 60 to 75 with active or convalescent COVID-19.

V gene TRBV24-1 combines with J gene TRBJ2-1, with TRBD1 matching over 11 bases. Germline CDR1 is KGHDR and CDR2 is SFDVKD. This CDR3 contains 15 residues. V lost 2 bases, J lost 7 bases, and 3 bases stayed unmatched. The CDR3 sequence: CATSDWGTGGNEQFF. The CDR3, as DNA: TGTGCCACCAGTGATTGGGGGACAGGGGGGAATGAGCAGTTCTTC.

This rearrangement joins TRBV19 to TRBJ1-6, with TRBD1 matching 7 bases. With V trimmed by 5 bases and J by 10 bases, 14 bases remained unmatched. CDR1 LNHDA and CDR2 SQIVND come from the germline V gene (reference sequence). The CDR3 is 16 residues long. As DNA, the CDR3 is TGTGCCAGTAGTCCCTTGGCTGCGAGGGGGCGATCACCCCTCCACTTT. Protein sequence: CASSPLAARGRSPLHF.

The chain employs TRBV6-2 or TRBV6-3 and TRBJ2-7; the D gene is possibly TRBD1 (5 bases). Germline V CDR1 and CDR2: MNHEY, SVGEGT. The V gene lost 0 bases and the J gene lost 9 bases, with 15 bases spanning the gap. The CDR3 covers 14 residues. The CDR3 loop reads CASSYSIGAQGQYF. The CDR3 coding sequence is TGTGCCAGCAGTTACTCGATAGGAGCTCAGGGGCAGTACTTC.

This rearrangement joins TRBV7-6 to TRBJ2-2; 8 bases fit TRBD1. V shed 4 bases and J 5 bases; nucleotides not matched to a gene: 6. This CDR3 comprises 15 residues. CDR1 is SGHVS, CDR2 FNYEAQ, per germline. CDR3 sequence reads: CASSSRTGRTGELFF. In DNA, the CDR3 is TGTGCCAGCAGCTCGAGGACAGGGAGGACCGGGGAGCTGTTTTTT.

The CDR3 region is CASSLPGTGRTNYGYTF. In DNA form, the CDR3 reads TGTGCCAGCAGTTTACCCGGGACAGGGCGTACTAACTATGGCTACACCTTC. V is TRBV28 and J is TRBJ1-2; the match to TRBD1 covers 9 bases. The CDR3 covers 17 residues. The ends lost 2 bases at V and 0 bases at J; junction bases unmatched: 7. Germline V gene data show CDR1 as MDHEN and CDR2 as SYDVKM.

This clone was counted only a few times. The rearrangement joins TRBV4-1 to TRBJ1-5, with 7 bases matching TRBD1. The CDR3 totals 15 residues. The trim removed 6 bases at V and 2 bases at J, leaving 7 bases unmatched. Germline CDR1 is MGHRA and CDR2 is YSYEKL. CDR3 sequence: CASSHTGTGNQPQHF. For the CDR3, the DNA is TGCGCCAGCAGTCACACCGGGACAGGCAATCAGCCCCAGCATTTT.

V and J are TRBV27 and TRBJ1-1; TRBD1 matches 8 bases. CDR1 is MNHEY and CDR2 is SMNVEV in the germline V gene (reference sequence). The CDR3 runs to 17 residues. V was clipped by 0 bases and J by 3 bases; unmatched bases: 9. CDR3 sequence reads: CASSLSPPGGADTEAFF. The CDR3 DNA reads as TGTGCCAGCAGTTTATCGCCTCCAGGGGGCGCCGACACTGAAGCTTTCTTT.

This sequence joins TRBV4-1 and TRBJ1-2; D is unresolved. V gave up 0 bases and J gave up 8 bases, with 10 bases separating them. The germline CDR1 and CDR2 sequences are MGHRA and YSYEKL. The CDR3 length is 13 residues. Written as DNA, the CDR3 is TGCGCCAGCAGCCAAGATCTCAGCGCGGGCTACACCTTC. Its protein product is CASSQDLSAGYTF.

This rearrangement joins TRBV7-6 to TRBJ2-1; D is possibly TRBD2 (6 bases). The V and J ends lost 5 bases and 0 bases respectively, with 8 bases between them. Germline V gene data show CDR1 as SGHVS and CDR2 as FNYEAQ. This CDR3 spans 14 amino acids. CDR3 nucleotide sequence: TGTGCCAGCAGCCGGGGACTCTCCTACAATGAGCAGTTCTTC. This codes for CASSRGLSYNEQFF.

DNA of the CDR3: TGTGCCATCAGTGACTCCAGCGGGACAGATACGCAGTATTTT. It specifies CAISDSSGTDTQYF. The gene calls are TRBV10-3 and TRBJ2-3, with a possible D match to TRBD2 (6 bases). Trimming cost V 3 bases and J 3 bases, with 10 bases left between them. Per the germline V gene, CDR1 is ENHRY and CDR2 is SYGVKD. This CDR3 spans 14 amino acids.

The CDR3 nucleotides read TGTGCCAGCAGAAAGCAGCCCCGGCAGGATGGCTACACCTTC. It encodes CASRKQPRQDGYTF. V is TRBV28 and J is TRBJ1-2; D is unresolved. Trimming took 6 bases from V and 6 from J, leaving 17 bases between them. Germline loops: CDR1 MDHEN, CDR2 SYDVKM. The CDR3 spans 14 residues.

The genes are TRBV10-3 and TRBJ2-1; tentative D call: TRBD2 (5 bases). The ends were cut back, 0 bases at V and 3 bases at J, with 15 bases in the middle. From germline, CDR1 is ENHRY and CDR2 SYGVKD. The CDR3 extends over 17 amino acids. The CDR3 nucleotides are TGTGCCATCAGTGAGTCCACCCAGGAGACTAACTACAATGAGCAGTTCTTC. Amino acids: CAISESTQETNYNEQFF.

This sequence joins TRBV5-6 and TRBJ1-1; the D gene is possibly TRBD1 (5 bases). This CDR3 comprises 14 residues. Germline V gene data show CDR1 as SGHDT and CDR2 as YYEEEE. Trimming removed 4 bases at V and 4 bases at J, with 14 bases between. CDR3 in amino acids: CASSQAGYGTEAFF. In nucleotides, the CDR3 is TGTGCCAGCAGCCAAGCAGGGTATGGCACTGAAGCTTTCTTT. Drawing the rest from reference TRBV5-6 and TRBJ1-1, the complete variable domain is DAGVTQSPTHLIKTRGQQVTLRCSPKSGHDTVSWYQQALGQGPQFIFQYYEEEERQRGNFPDRFSGHQFPNYSSELNVNALLLGDSALYLCASSQAGYGTEAFFGQGTRLTVV.

J is TRBJ2-7 and V is TRBV2; D ambiguous. V lost 3 bases to trimming and J lost 2 bases, with 8 bases between them. The CDR3 totals 13 residues. Germline CDR1 and CDR2: SNHLY and FYNNEI. CDR3 sequence: CASSDQFPYEQYF. The CDR3 bases are TGTGCCAGCAGTGATCAGTTTCCCTACGAGCAGTACTTC. Filled out from reference TRBV2 and TRBJ2-7, the complete variable domain reads EPEVTQTPSHQVTQMGQEVILRCVPISNHLYFYWYRQILGQKVEFLVSFYNNEISEKSEIFDDQFSVERPDGSNFTLKIRSTKLEDSAMYFCASSDQFPYEQYFGPGTRLTVT.

The J gene is TRBJ2-1, the V gene TRBV6-2 or TRBV6-3; D is unclear. The CDR3 spans 14 residues. The germline gives CDR1 MNHEY, CDR2 SVGEGT. The ends were cut back, 3 bases at V and 6 bases at J, with 12 bases in the middle. CDR3 amino acids: CASSYLSRANEQFF. CDR3 nucleotide sequence: TGTGCCAGCAGTTATCTCTCTAGAGCCAATGAGCAGTTCTTC.

The CDR3 is CASSGGRAAYEQYF. In DNA, the CDR3 is TGTGCCAGTAGTGGCGGGAGGGCCGCGTACGAGCAGTACTTC. V gene TRBV19 combines with J gene TRBJ2-7; 9 nucleotides line up with TRBD2. CDR1 and CDR2 from the germline V gene are LNHDA and SQIVND (reference sequence). The CDR3 has 14 amino acids. The V gene end was trimmed by 5 bases and the J gene end by 4 bases; junction bases not matched to a gene: 6. The entire variable domain, with the rest obtained from reference TRBV19 and TRBJ2-7, is as follows: DGGITQSPKYLFRKEGQNVTLSCEQNLNHDAMYWYRQDPGQGLRLIYYSQIVNDFQKGDIAEGYSVSREKKESFPLTVTSAQKNPTAFYLCASSGGRAAYEQYFGPGTRLTVT.

The chain joins TRBV4-2 to TRBJ1-4; D is unclear. The CDR3 spans 15 residues. V was clipped by 1 base and J by 0 bases, with 6 bases between them. CDR1 and CDR2 (germline): LGHNA, YNFKEQ. The CDR3 DNA reads as TGTGCCAGCAGCCAAGCGAGTGCAACTAATGAAAAACTGTTTTTT. Translation gives CASSQASATNEKLFF.

This chain connects TRBV11-1 to TRBJ1-6; 8 bases align to TRBD1. J was trimmed by 8 bases and V by 1 base; bases with no gene match: 4. Germline CDR1 SGHAT, CDR2 FQDESV (reference sequence). This CDR3 is 15 amino acids long. CDR3 coding DNA: TGTGCCAGCAGCTTAGGGGGACAGGAGGATTCACCCCTCCACTTT. Protein sequence: CASSLGGQEDSPLHF.

The CDR3 DNA reads TGTGCCAGCAGCTTAGCGGGGACAGGAGTCAATCAGCCCCAGCATTTT. It specifies CASSLAGTGVNQPQHF. The chain couples TRBV7-2 to TRBJ1-5; 8 bases line up with TRBD1. The V and J ends lost 0 bases and 3 bases, in that order; junction bases with no gene match: 4. The CDR3 is made up of 16 amino acids. Germline V gene data show CDR1 as SGHTA and CDR2 as FQGNSA.

The rearrangement links TRBV4-1 to TRBJ1-2, with TRBD1 matching over 7 bases. This CDR3 is built from 16 residues. Germline loops: CDR1 MGHRA, CDR2 YSYEKL. The trim removed 2 bases at V and 8 bases at J, leaving 14 bases unmatched. This CDR3 reads CASSQTRTGSLEGYTF. CDR3 DNA: TGCGCCAGCAGCCAAACCCGGACAGGTAGTCTGGAGGGCTACACCTTC.

The chain links TRBV27 to TRBJ1-6; D uncertain. CDR3 size: 14 residues. CDR1 is MNHEY and CDR2 is SMNVEV in the germline V gene (reference sequence). The V and J ends lost 3 bases and 9 bases respectively, with 12 bases between them. The CDR3, as DNA: TGTGCCAGCAGTTTGGGGAGGGCAGCTTCACCCCTCCACTTT. Its protein is CASSLGRAASPLHF.

This chain joins TRBV4-3 and TRBJ2-1; 11 nucleotides align to TRBD2. Germline values: CDR1 LGHNA, CDR2 YSLEER. The V and J ends lost 0 bases and 7 bases, in that order; junction bases with no gene match: 8. This CDR3 region has 17 residues. DNA for the CDR3: TGCGCCAGCAGCCAAGATCTGTGGGCTAGCGGGAGGAATGAGCAGTTCTTC. It translates to CASSQDLWASGRNEQFF.

The rearrangement joins TRBV10-3 to TRBJ1-5; possible D gene TRBD1, 5 bases. CDR3 length: 14 residues. Trimming removed 2 bases from V and 4 bases from J, with 9 bases in between. CDR1 and CDR2 (germline): ENHRY, SYGVKD. CDR3 sequence (DNA): TGTGCCATCAGTGAGGCGGCAGGGAATCAGCCCCAGCATTTT. This encodes CAISEAAGNQPQHF.

The chain has TRBV6-5 and TRBJ2-2; 8 bases fit TRBD1. The V gene's germline CDR1 is MNHEY and CDR2 SVGAGI. J gave up 2 bases and V 5 bases, and 1 base lay outside the gene matches. This CDR3 is built from 14 residues. The CDR3 DNA follows: TGTGCCAGCAGTACAGGGGGTAACACCGGGGAGCTGTTTTTT. Translation gives CASSTGGNTGELFF.

This chain joins TRBV4-3 and TRBJ2-3; 7 positions agree with TRBD2. Trimming removed 1 base from V and 2 bases from J; junction bases left unmatched: 18. The CDR3 loop spans 20 amino acids. Germline V gives CDR1 LGHNA, CDR2 YSLEER. The CDR3, as DNA: TGCGCCAGCAGCCAAGGTGGGTTCATTGCTAGCGGAACCCACACAGATACGCAGTATTTT. Protein sequence: CASSQGGFIASGTHTDTQYF.

This clone appeared a single time. The V call is TRBV5-8, the J call TRBJ1-1; D gene ambiguous. V lost 4 bases, J lost 3 bases, and 25 bases lay in between. In germline, CDR1 is SGHTS, CDR2 YDEGEE. The CDR3 has 18 amino acids. The CDR3 DNA reads TGTGCCAGCAGCCCCCGTCGCGGGCGCGGGCTCTCTGACACTGAAGCTTTCTTT. It translates to CASSPRRGRGLSDTEAFF.

This chain uses TRBV30 with TRBJ1-5, with 8 nucleotides matching TRBD1. The CDR3 contains 16 residues. Per germline, CDR1 GTSNPN and CDR2 SVGIG (reference sequence). Germline trimming cut 2 bases from V and 4 bases from J; bases unmatched to any gene: 10. Written as DNA, the CDR3 is TGTGCCTGGAGTTTGGCGGGCACAGGGGGTAATCAGCCCCAGCATTTT. Protein sequence: CAWSLAGTGGNQPQHF.

The chain links TRBV6-6 to TRBJ1-2, with D perhaps matching TRBD1 (5 bases). In germline, CDR1 is MNHNY, CDR2 SVGAGI (reference sequence). The V end lost 10 bases, the J end lost 7 bases, and 19 bases lay between the germline ends. The CDR3 totals 13 residues. In DNA, the CDR3 is TGTGCCAATGGAGATTTGGCTCAGGGTGGCTACACCTTC. This encodes CANGDLAQGGYTF.

The chain links TRBV19 to TRBJ1-5; D may be TRBD1 (5 bases). V was shortened by 5 bases and J by 4 bases, with 18 bases between the two germline ends. The CDR3 is made up of 16 amino acids. CDR1 and CDR2 (germline): LNHDA, SQIVND (reference sequence). CDR3 sequence: CASSDLPGVRNQPQHF. Here the CDR3 DNA reads TGTGCCAGTAGTGATCTGCCGGGGGTACGGAATCAGCCCCAGCATTTT.

A note on this clone: At one boundary the junction diverges from the germline segment, which might be a read error. The V call is TRBV7-2, the J call TRBJ2-5; 9 bases agree with TRBD2. CDR3 size: 13 residues. The germline V gene has CDR1 SGHTA and CDR2 FQGNSA. In DNA, the CDR3 is TGTGCCAGCAGCTTAGGGCGGCGGGAGGGCATCAACTTC. Translated: CASSLGRREGINF.

The chain joins TRBV28 to TRBJ2-7, with 12 bases lining up with TRBD1. This CDR3 has 13 residues. V lost 6 bases, J lost 7 bases, and 4 bases stayed unmatched. Germline CDR1 reads MDHEN; CDR2 reads SYDVKM. CDR3 protein: CASSGTGGREQYF. The CDR3, as DNA: TGTGCCAGCAGCGGGACAGGGGGCAGGGAGCAGTACTTC.

This clone showed up just once. The chain recombines TRBV11-3 with TRBJ2-5; 10 positions agree with TRBD2. The ends lost 6 bases at V and 4 bases at J; junction bases unmatched: 5. The CDR3 runs to 14 residues. Germline CDR1 and CDR2: SGHNT and YENEEA. This CDR3 is CASSPSGRRETQYF. CDR3 bases: TGTGCCAGCAGTCCTAGCGGGAGACGAGAGACCCAGTACTTC.